This paragraph reports one T cell receptor beta chain. This beta chain is a stray read from a library made for alpha chains; its abundance is not meaningful. TCRdb re-analysed the 5' RACE reads in MiXCR, keeping a single row per CDR3 protein. The table lists 9,000 to 13,000 distinct CDR3 sequences, around 6.6% of them singletons, with 25% to 35% in the top ten. This sample stems from a study of spatial heterogeneity in lung cancer. The length of the CDR3 is 16 residues. Trimming took 7 bases from V and 1 from J; bases not matched to a gene: 9. The germline gives CDR1 LNHDA, CDR2 SQIVND (reference sequence). This sample's time point: sample taken at primary tumor resection. The authors sequenced whole RNA from tumor, nontumor lung or frozen PBMC without sorting.

Sample: PBMCs, taken at surgery. J is TRBJ1-1 and V is TRBV19; TRBD1 agrees at 10 bases. The clonotype originates from a male donor with early-stage non-small cell lung cancer. CDR3 nucleotides: TGTGCCAGTATTGCCCTGCGGGACAGGGGGAACACTGAAGCTTTCTTT. Residues: CASIALRDRGNTEAFF.